This T cell receptor (beta chain) originates from a study of blood T cells in healthy people across ages. Findings of the study overall: Diversity estimated from one million T cells was considered an underestimate.

In regard to this clonotype: Its antigen is unidentified.

The authors ran a second PCR of roughly 6 to 12 cycles using a sample-barcoded 5' primer and a J-beta primer mix. Template switching added a 12-random-nucleotide identifier to every cDNA molecule. In TCRdb, the 5' RACE reads were re-called with MiXCR into one record per CDR3 protein. The sample has hundreds of thousands of distinct CDR3 sequences; 45% to 50% are singletons. The clonotype was recovered from a woman aged 55-75 years in good health. What was sequenced was blood.

The CDR3 region has the DNA TGTGCCAGCTCACCCCGCCAGAAGAGCTCCTACAATGAGCAGTTCTTC. Translating it yields CASSPRQKSSYNEQFF. The rearrangement links TRBV18 to TRBJ2-1; D not resolved. Trimming cost V 3 bases and J 0 bases, with 12 bases left between them. The germline V gene encodes CDR1 KGHSH and CDR2 LQKENI. The length of the CDR3 is 16 residues.